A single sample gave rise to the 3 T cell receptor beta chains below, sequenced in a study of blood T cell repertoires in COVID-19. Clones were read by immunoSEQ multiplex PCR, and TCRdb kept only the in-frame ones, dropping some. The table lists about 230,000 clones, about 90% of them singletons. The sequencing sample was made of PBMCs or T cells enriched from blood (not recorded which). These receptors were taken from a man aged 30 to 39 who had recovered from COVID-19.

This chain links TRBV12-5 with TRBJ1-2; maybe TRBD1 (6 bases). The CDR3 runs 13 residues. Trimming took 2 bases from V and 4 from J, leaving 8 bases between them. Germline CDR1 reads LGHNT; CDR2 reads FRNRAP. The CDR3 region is CASGLSGVYGYTF. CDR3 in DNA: TGTGCTAGTGGTTTGTCAGGGGTCTATGGCTACACCTTC.

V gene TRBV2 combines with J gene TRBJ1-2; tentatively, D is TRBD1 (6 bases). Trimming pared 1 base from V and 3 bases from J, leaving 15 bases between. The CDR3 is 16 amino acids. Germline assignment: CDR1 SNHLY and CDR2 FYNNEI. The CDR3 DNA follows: TGTGCCAGCAGTGAAGAGGGCAGGGGTGGGTACTATGGCTACACCTTC. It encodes CASSEEGRGGYYGYTF.

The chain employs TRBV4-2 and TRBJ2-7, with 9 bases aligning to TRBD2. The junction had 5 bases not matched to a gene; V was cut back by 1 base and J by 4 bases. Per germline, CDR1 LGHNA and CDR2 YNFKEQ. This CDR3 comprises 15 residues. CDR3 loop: CASSQGSSGAYEQYF. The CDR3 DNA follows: TGTGCCAGCAGCCAAGGTTCTAGCGGGGCGTACGAGCAGTACTTC.